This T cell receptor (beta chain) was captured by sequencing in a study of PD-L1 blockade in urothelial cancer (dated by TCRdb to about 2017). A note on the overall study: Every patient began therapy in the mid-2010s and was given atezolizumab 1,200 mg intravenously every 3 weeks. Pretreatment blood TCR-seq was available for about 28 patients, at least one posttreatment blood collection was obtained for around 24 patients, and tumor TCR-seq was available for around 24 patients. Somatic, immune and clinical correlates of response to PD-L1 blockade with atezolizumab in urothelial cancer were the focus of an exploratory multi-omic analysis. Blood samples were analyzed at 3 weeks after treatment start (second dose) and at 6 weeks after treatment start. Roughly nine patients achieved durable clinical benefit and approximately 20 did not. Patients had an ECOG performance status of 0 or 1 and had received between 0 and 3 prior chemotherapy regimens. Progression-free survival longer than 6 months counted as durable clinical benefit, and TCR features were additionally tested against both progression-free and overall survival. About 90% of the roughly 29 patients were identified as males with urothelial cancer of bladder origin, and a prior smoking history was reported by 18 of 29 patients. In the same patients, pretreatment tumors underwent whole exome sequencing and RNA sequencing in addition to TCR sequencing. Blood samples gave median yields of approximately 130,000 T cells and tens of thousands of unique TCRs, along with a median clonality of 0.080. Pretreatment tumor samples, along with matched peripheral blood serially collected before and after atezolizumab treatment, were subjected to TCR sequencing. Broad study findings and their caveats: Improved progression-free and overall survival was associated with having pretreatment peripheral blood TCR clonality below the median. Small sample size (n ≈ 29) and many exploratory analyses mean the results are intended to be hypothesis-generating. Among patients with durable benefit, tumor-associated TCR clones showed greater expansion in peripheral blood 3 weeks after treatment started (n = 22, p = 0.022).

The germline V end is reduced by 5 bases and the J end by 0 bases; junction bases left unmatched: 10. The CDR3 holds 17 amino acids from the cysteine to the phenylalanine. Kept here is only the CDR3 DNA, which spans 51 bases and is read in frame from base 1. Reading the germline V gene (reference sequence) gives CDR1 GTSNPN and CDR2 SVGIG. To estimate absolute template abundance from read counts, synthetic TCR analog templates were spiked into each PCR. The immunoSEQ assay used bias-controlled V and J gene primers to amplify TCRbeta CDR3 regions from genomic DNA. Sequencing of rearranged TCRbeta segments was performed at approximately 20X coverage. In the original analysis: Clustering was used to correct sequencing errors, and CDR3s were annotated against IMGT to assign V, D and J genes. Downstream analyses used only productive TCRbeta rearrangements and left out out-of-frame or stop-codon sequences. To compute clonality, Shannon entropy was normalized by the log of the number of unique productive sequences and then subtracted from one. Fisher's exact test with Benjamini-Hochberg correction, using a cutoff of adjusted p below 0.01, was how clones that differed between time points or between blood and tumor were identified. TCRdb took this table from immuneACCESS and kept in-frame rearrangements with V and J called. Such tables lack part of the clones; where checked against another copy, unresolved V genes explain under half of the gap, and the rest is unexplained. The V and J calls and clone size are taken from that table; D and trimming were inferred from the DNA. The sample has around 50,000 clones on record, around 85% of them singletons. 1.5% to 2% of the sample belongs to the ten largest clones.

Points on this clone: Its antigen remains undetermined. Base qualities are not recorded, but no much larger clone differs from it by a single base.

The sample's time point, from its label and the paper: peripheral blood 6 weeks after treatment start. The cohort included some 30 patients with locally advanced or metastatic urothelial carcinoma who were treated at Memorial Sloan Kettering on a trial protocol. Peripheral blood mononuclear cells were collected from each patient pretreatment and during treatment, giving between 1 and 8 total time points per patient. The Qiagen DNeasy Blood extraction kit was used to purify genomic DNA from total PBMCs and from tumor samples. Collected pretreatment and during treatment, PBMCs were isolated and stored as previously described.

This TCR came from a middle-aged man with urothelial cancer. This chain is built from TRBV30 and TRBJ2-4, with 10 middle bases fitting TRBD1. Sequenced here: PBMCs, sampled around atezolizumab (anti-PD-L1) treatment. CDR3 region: CAWAGTGEGLAKNIQYF. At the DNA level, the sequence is TGTGCCTGGGCTGGGACAGGGGAGGGTCTAGCCAAAAACATTCAGTACTTC. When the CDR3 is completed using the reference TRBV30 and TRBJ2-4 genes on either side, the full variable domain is SQTIHQWPATLVQPVGSPLSLECTVEGTSNPNLYWYRQAAGRGLQLLFYSVGIGQISSEVPQNLSASRPQDRQFILSSKKLLLSDSGFYLCAWAGTGEGLAKNIQYFGAGTRLSVL.